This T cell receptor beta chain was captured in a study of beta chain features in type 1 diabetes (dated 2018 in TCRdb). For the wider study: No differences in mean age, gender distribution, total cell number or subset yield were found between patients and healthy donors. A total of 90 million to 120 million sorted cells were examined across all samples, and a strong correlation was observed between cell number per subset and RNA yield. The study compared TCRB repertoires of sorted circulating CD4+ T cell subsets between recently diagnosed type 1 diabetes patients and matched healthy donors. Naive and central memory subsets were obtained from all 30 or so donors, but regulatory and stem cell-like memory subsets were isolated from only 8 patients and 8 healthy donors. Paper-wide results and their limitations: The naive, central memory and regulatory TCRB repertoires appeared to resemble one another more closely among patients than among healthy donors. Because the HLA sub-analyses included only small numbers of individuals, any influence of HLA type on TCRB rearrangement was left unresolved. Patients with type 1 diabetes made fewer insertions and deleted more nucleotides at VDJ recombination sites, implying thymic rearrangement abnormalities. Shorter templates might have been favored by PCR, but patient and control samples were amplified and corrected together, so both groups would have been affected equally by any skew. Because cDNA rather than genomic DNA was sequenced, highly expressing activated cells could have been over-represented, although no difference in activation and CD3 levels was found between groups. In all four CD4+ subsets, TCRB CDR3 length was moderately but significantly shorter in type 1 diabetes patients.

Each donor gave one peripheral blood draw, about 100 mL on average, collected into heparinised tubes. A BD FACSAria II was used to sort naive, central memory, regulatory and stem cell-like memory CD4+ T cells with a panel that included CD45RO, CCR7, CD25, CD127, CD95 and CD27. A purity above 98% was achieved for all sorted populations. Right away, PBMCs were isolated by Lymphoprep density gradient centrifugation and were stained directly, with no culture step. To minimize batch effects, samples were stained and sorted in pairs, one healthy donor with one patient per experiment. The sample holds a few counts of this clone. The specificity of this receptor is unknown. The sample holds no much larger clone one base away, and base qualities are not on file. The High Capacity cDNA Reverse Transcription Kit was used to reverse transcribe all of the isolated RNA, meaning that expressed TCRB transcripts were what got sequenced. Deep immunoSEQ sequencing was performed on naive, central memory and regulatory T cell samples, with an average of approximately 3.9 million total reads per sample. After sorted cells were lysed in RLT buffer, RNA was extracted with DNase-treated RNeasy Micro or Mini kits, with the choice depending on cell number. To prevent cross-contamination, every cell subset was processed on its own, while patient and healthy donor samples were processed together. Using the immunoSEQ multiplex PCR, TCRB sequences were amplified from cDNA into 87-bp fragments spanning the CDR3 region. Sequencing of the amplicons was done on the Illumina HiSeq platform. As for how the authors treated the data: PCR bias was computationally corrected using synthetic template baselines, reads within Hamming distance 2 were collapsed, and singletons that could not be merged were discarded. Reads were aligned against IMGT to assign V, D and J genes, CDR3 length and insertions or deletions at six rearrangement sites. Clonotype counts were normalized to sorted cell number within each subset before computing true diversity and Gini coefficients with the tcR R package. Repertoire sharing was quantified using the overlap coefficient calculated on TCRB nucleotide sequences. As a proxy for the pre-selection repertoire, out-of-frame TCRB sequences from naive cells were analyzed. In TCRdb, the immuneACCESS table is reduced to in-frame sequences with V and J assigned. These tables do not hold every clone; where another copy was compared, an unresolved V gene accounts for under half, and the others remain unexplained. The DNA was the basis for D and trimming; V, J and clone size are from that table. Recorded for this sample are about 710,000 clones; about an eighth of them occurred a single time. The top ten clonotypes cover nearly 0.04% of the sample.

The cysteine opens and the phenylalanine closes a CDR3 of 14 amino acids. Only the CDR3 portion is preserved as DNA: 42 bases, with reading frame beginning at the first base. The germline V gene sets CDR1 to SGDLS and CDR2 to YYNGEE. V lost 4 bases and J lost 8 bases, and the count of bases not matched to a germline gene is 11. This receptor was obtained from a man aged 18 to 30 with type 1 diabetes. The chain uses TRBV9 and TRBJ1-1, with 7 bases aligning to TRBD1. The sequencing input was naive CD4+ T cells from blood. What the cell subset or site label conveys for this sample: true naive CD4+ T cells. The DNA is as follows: TGTGCCAGCAGCCCCCAGACAGGGCGGAAAGAAGCTTTCTTT. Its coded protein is CASSPQTGRKEAFF. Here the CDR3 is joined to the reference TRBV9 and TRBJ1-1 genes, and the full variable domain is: DSGVTQTPKHLITATGQRVTLRCSPRSGDLSVYWYQQSLDQGLQFLIQYYNGEERAKGNILERFSAQQFPDLHSELNLSSLELGDSALYFCASSPQTGRKEAFFGQGTRLTVV.